The clone carrying this T cell receptor (beta chain) was detected only a few times. This specimen comes from a study of blood T cell repertoires in COVID-19. Study background: Sample material is recorded as cDNA or gDNA derived from T cells, B-cell-depleted T cells, or PBMCs.

Authors' methods: The authors estimated nucleated cell counts from reference gene primer amplification. The table came from immunoSEQ multiplex PCR; TCRdb's copy has only in-frame clones and leaves some out. That table gives V, J and clone size, and the DNA gave D and trimming. The sample holds 70,000 or so clones, roughly 79% seen once. The clonotype originates from a human donor in a cohort sampled during active COVID-19. Sequences were obtained from peripheral blood.

The CDR3 here is CASSRTSGTLEQYF. CDR3 nucleotide sequence: TGTGCCAGCAGCCGGACTAGCGGGACTCTCGAGCAGTACTTC. V gene TRBV3-1 (or the pseudogene TRBV3-2) combines with J gene TRBJ2-7; 12 nucleotides line up with TRBD2. In germline, CDR1 is LGHDT, CDR2 YNNKEL (reference sequence). V lost 4 bases to trimming and J lost 6 bases; unmatched junction nucleotides: 4. CDR3 length: 14 residues.